The 15 T cell receptor beta chains in this list originate from one sample, sequenced in a study of OX40 agonist ivuxolimab in advanced cancers. The data were produced by immunoSEQ multiplex PCR, yet TCRdb's version contains in-frame clones alone and is incomplete. This sample yields 79,000 or so clones, of which about 89% are seen a single time; around 1.5% belongs to the top ten. Material: CD4+ or CD8+ T cells sorted from blood, obtained in a trial of the OX40 agonist ivuxolimab. These TCRs come from an adult with an advanced solid tumor such as melanoma, head and neck, liver or kidney cancer.

The chain is built from TRBV9 and TRBJ2-1; TRBD1 or TRBD2 may be the D gene (6 bases each). The CDR3 length is 15 residues. Between the trimmed V and J ends, which lost 0 bases and 14 bases, there was a span of 21 bases. The V gene's germline CDR1 is SGDLS and CDR2 YYNGEE. The CDR3: CASSVGPEGGGLEFF. CDR3 sequence (DNA): TGTGCCAGCAGCGTAGGTCCTGAGGGGGGAGGATTGGAGTTCTTC.

The gene calls are TRBV30 and TRBJ2-2; D is tentatively TRBD1 or TRBD2 (6 bases each). From germline, CDR1 is GTSNPN and CDR2 SVGIG (reference sequence). Trimming removed 8 bases from V and 8 bases from J, with 18 bases in between. The CDR3 runs 13 residues. The CDR3 protein is CAAGTGGGGELFF. The DNA of the CDR3 is TGTGCCGCCGGGACCGGGGGCGGGGGGGAGCTGTTTTTT.

This clone was seen a handful of times. The chain has TRBV2 and TRBJ1-1, with D perhaps TRBD1 (5 bases). This CDR3 is built from 14 residues. Trimming stripped 6 bases from V and 0 bases from J, with 11 bases between. CDR1 is SNHLY, CDR2 FYNNEI, per germline. Written as DNA, the CDR3 is TGTGCCAGCAGCCGGGGGTTGATGAACACTGAAGCTTTCTTT. Protein product: CASSRGLMNTEAFF.

The V and J genes are TRBV28 and TRBJ2-7; D gene uncertain. V lost 5 bases, J lost 5 bases, and 10 bases lay in between. The CDR3 is 12 amino acids. From germline, CDR1 is MDHEN and CDR2 SYDVKM. CDR3 sequence reads: CASSPPVHEQYF. The CDR3 coding sequence is TGTGCCAGCAGTCCGCCCGTCCACGAGCAGTACTTC.

This chain joins TRBV27 and TRBJ1-2, with 8 bases aligning to TRBD1. The CDR3 has 14 residues. The V gene end was trimmed by 8 bases and the J gene end by 6 bases; junction bases not matched to a gene: 11. The germline CDR1 and CDR2 sequences are MNHEY and SMNVEV (reference sequence). CDR3 residues: CASSPLPDRDGYTF. DNA of the CDR3: TGTGCCAGCTCGCCCCTACCGGACAGGGATGGCTACACCTTC.

The chain employs TRBV6-1 and TRBJ1-4; 9 positions match TRBD1. CDR3 length: 14 amino acids. Per germline, CDR1 MNHNS and CDR2 SASEGT. With V trimmed by 4 bases and J by 7 bases, 4 bases remained unmatched. The CDR3 DNA follows: TGTGCCAGCAGTGGGACAGGGGACAGTGAAAAACTGTTTTTT. Translated: CASSGTGDSEKLFF.

This sequence joins TRBV19 and TRBJ2-1; no clear D gene. Germline CDR1 is LNHDA and CDR2 is SQIVND (reference sequence). The germline V and J ends were trimmed by 5 bases and 0 bases, with 8 bases remaining between them. CDR3 length equals 14 residues. CDR3 in DNA: TGTGCCAGTAGTCGGTGGGACTCCTACAATGAGCAGTTCTTC. Translating gives CASSRWDSYNEQFF.

V and J are TRBV6-1 and TRBJ2-5; D ambiguous. V was clipped by 4 bases and J by 3 bases, with 15 bases between them. The CDR3 sequence is 15 residues long. Germline CDR1 is MNHNS and CDR2 is SASEGT. The CDR3 here is CASSASWQTEETQYF. The CDR3 nucleotides read TGTGCCAGCAGTGCCTCATGGCAGACCGAAGAGACCCAGTACTTC.

This rearrangement joins TRBV6-6 to TRBJ1-5; tentatively, D is TRBD1 (6 bases). The CDR3 is 15 residues long. Germline-derived CDR1 and CDR2 are MNHNY and SVGAGI (reference sequence). With 7 bases removed from V and 3 bases from J, the gap between germline ends came to 16 bases. The CDR3 sequence is CASNTEQGHNQPQHF. The CDR3 coding sequence is TGTGCCAGCAATACAGAACAGGGACACAATCAGCCCCAGCATTTT.

The V and J genes are TRBV5-5 and TRBJ2-5; a possible D gene is TRBD1 (6 bases). Germline loops: CDR1 SGHKS, CDR2 YYEKEE (reference sequence). The CDR3 sequence is 14 residues long. Trimming stripped 0 bases from V and 5 bases from J, with 11 bases between. CDR3 nucleotide sequence: TGTGCCAGCAGCTTGGCACAGGGAGTGGAGACCCAGTACTTC. Translated: CASSLAQGVETQYF. The complete variable domain, with remaining parts taken from reference TRBV5-5 and TRBJ2-5, reads DAGVTQSPTHLIKTRGQQVTLRCSPISGHKSVSWYQQVLGQGPQFIFQYYEKEERGRGNFPDRFSARQFPNYSSELNVNALLLGDSALYLCASSLAQGVETQYFGPGTRLLVL.

The rearrangement joins TRBV25-1 to TRBJ1-1; a possible D gene is TRBD1 (5 bases). V lost 1 base, J lost 0 bases, and 12 bases lay in between. Germline CDR1 is MGHDK and CDR2 is SYGVNS. The CDR3 is 16 residues long. The CDR3 reads CASSESTVFMNTEAFF. As DNA, the CDR3 is TGTGCCAGCAGTGAATCGACAGTATTCATGAACACTGAAGCTTTCTTT.

The chain joins TRBV5-1 to TRBJ2-1; TRBD2 matches 13 bases. Germline CDR1 reads SGHRS; CDR2 reads YFSETQ. J was trimmed by 7 bases and V by 3 bases; bases with no gene match: 4. This CDR3 contains 15 residues. In nucleotides, the CDR3 is TGCGCCAGCAGCTGGACTAGCGGGAGTATAAATGAGCAGTTCTTC. Protein: CASSWTSGSINEQFF.

The rearrangement joins TRBV28 to TRBJ2-1; a possible D gene is TRBD2 (5 bases). Trimming stripped 4 bases from V and 0 bases from J, with 13 bases between. The germline V gene encodes CDR1 MDHEN and CDR2 SYDVKM. The CDR3 spans 16 residues. The CDR3 sequence is CASSSPGSTSYNEQFF. The CDR3 DNA reads as TGTGCCAGCAGTTCCCCGGGGAGTACCTCCTACAATGAGCAGTTCTTC.

The chain is built from TRBV7-9 and TRBJ2-3, with TRBD2 matching 7 bases. CDR3 length: 17 amino acids. Germline CDR1 is SEHNR and CDR2 is FQNEAQ (reference sequence). V gave up 5 bases and J gave up 5 bases; unmatched junction bases: 16. The CDR3 spells CASSQRTRSSILDTQYF. CDR3 bases: TGTGCCAGCAGCCAGAGGACTAGATCGTCTATTTTAGATACGCAGTATTTT.

This rearrangement joins TRBV11-3 to TRBJ1-2, with TRBD1 as a possible D gene (6 bases). V was clipped by 2 bases and J by 1 base, with 11 bases between them. This CDR3 is 15 amino acids long. CDR1 and CDR2 (germline): SGHNT, YENEEA. The CDR3: CASSLRGPNNYGYTF. The CDR3 nucleotides read TGTGCCAGCAGCTTACGGGGGCCCAATAACTATGGCTACACCTTC.